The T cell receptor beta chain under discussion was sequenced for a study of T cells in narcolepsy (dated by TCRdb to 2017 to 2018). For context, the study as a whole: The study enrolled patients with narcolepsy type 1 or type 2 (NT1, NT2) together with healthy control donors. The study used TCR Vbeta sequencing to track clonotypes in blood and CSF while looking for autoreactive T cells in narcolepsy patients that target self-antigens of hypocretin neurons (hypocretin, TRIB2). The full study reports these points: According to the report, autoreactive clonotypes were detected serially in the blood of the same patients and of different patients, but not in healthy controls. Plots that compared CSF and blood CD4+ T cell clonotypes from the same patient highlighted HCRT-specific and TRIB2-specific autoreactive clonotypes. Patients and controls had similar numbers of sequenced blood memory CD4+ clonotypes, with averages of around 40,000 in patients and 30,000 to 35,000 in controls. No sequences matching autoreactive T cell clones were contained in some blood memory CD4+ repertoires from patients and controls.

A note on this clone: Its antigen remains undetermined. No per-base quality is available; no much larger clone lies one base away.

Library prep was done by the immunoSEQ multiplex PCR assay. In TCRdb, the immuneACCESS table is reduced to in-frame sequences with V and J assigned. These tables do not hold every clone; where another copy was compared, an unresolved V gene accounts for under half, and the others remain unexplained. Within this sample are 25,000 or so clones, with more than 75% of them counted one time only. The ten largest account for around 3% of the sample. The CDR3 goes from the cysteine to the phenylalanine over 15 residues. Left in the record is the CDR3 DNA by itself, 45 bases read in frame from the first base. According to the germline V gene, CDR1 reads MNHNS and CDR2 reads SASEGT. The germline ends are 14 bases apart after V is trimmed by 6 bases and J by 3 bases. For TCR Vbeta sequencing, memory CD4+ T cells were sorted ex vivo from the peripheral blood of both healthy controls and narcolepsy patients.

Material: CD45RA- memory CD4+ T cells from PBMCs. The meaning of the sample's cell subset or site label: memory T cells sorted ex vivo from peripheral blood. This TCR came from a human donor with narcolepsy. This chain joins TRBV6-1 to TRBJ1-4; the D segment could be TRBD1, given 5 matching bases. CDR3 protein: CASSLRRAANEKLFF. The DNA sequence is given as TGTGCCAGCAGCCTACGCAGGGCGGCTAATGAAAAACTGTTTTTT.